This T cell receptor (beta chain) was found in a study of T cell repertoires in ileal Crohn's disease. At the level of the study: Postoperative therapy was given to about half: approximately 10 thiopurines, some 18 anti-TNF agents.

Per sample, roughly 500 nanograms of biopsy DNA were TCRB immunosequenced. Using immunoSEQ multiplex PCR, the repertoire was profiled, and TCRdb retains in-frame clones only, with some absent. The sample lists about 1,700 clones; 85% to 90% were seen once. Time point noted: neoterminal ileum biopsy at postoperative endoscopy, about 6 months after surgery. Trimming removed 6 bases at V and 7 bases at J, with 23 bases between. The CDR3 consists of 16 residues. Germline CDR1 reads MDHEN; CDR2 reads SYDVKM. Comment on this clone: The antigen is not known.

Study-level results: All patients with clonality above 26.8% had endoscopic recurrence. Mucosal expansions were suggested to be mainly CD8 T cells.

This clonotype was sampled from an adult with Crohn's disease. This chain connects TRBV28 to TRBJ2-3, with a possible D match to TRBD2 (6 bases). The sequenced sample was ileal tissue. DNA of the CDR3: TGTGCCAGCAGGCCTCCGGGACTCGACCGTACTCATACGCAGTATTTT. It codes for CASRPPGLDRTHTQYF.